The rows below give T cell receptor beta chains drawn from one sample of a study of CD8 T cells in Susac syndrome. From the immunoSEQ multiplex PCR reads, TCRdb called clonotypes with MiXCR, one entry per CDR3 protein. The sample holds approximately 80,000 distinct CDR3 sequences, approximately 93% seen once. What was sequenced was CD8+ T cells from PBMCs. These receptors all stem from a human donor with Susac syndrome. The CDR3 runs from the conserved cysteine through the conserved F or W. D genes are given only for firm matches. Expanded clones get a size class; other rows say once, few or many, or leave the size out.

size | J | D | length | V | DNA | CDR3
few | TRBJ2-1 | TRBD1 | 17 | TRBV29-1 | TGCAGCGTTGAAGATCTTTGGGGGACAGGGGTGGACAATGAGCAGTTCTTC | CSVEDLWGTGVDNEQFF
NA | TRBJ2-6 | NA | 15 | TRBV10-3 | TGTGCCATCAGTGAGATGGGGACTGGGGCCAACGTCCTGACTTTC | CAISEMGTGANVLTF
NA | TRBJ1-1 | NA | 13 | TRBV9 | TGTGCCAGCAGCGACGGCGGTTTCACTGAAGCTTTCTTT | CASSDGGFTEAFF
NA | TRBJ2-2 | NA | 15 | TRBV29-1 | TGCAGCGTTGAAAGTGAAGGGGCTAACACCGGGGAGCTGTTTTTT | CSVESEGANTGELFF
NA | TRBJ2-7 | TRBD2 | 15 | TRBV10-3 | TGTGCCATCAGTGAGTCGATGACTAGCGGATACGAGCAGTACTTC | CAISESMTSGYEQYF
NA | TRBJ2-5 | NA | 13 | TRBV14 | TGTGCCAGCAGCCCTAGGACAGAAGAGACCCAGTACTTC | CASSPRTEETQYF
NA | TRBJ1-1 | TRBD1 | 16 | TRBV9 | TGTGCCAGCAGCGTCCACAGGGGCCCCATGAGGACTGAAGCTTTCTTT | CASSVHRGPMRTEAFF
NA | TRBJ1-5 | NA | 16 | TRBV6-5 | TGTGCCAGCAGTTCCTCGTCTCAGAGGAGCAATCAGCCCCAGCATTTT | CASSSSSQRSNQPQHF
NA | TRBJ2-1 | TRBD2 | 14 | TRBV7-9 | TGTGCCAGCAGCTTAGGAGCGGGGGGAGGTGAGCAGTTCTTC | CASSLGAGGGEQFF
NA | TRBJ1-6 | NA | 12 | TRBV28 | TGTGCCAGCAGTTTATGGCTAGCACCCCTCCACTTT | CASSLWLAPLHF
NA | TRBJ1-1 | NA | 13 | TRBV20-1 | TGCAGTGCTAGAGCAGTAGGGAACACTGAAGCTTTCTTT | CSARAVGNTEAFF
NA | TRBJ2-3 | NA | 18 | TRBV20-1 | TGCAGTGCTAGAAAGGCAGGATGGGAGCGCGCCTTGTCGGATACGCAGTATTTT | CSARKAGWERALSDTQYF
NA | TRBJ1-6 | TRBD1 | 16 | TRBV6-1 | TGTGCCAGCAGAATAAGATCTACAGGGGTGGACTCACCCCTCCACTTT | CASRIRSTGVDSPLHF
NA | TRBJ1-1 | NA | 13 | TRBV5-1 | TGCGCCAGCAGCTTGGAAGAAAGTGTCGAGGCTTTCTTT | CASSLEESVEAFF
NA | TRBJ1-2 | NA | 13 | TRBV11-2 | TGTGCCAGCACCGACACCGGAGACTATGGCTACACCTTC | CASTDTGDYGYTF
NA | TRBJ2-2 | TRBD2 | 15 | TRBV6-5 | TGTGCCAGCAGTTACGGGGGGGACAACACCGGGGAGCTGTTTTTT | CASSYGGDNTGELFF
NA | TRBJ2-5 | NA | 15 | TRBV4-1 | TGCGCCAGCAGCCTAAGGGGCGGGGACCAAGAGACCCAGTACTTC | CASSLRGGDQETQYF
NA | TRBJ2-7 | TRBD1 | 13 | TRBV10-3 | TGTGCCCTCGGACAGGGGGCTGTCTACGAGCAGTACTTC | CALGQGAVYEQYF
NA | TRBJ1-5 | NA | 13 | TRBV4-1 | TGCGCCAGCAGCCAATGGGTTGATCAGCCCCAGCATTTT | CASSQWVDQPQHF
NA | TRBJ1-6 | TRBD1 | 16 | TRBV7-9 | TGTGCCAGCAGCGAACCCGGACAGGGGGACGGCTCACCCCTCCACTTT | CASSEPGQGDGSPLHF
NA | TRBJ1-1 | NA | 16 | TRBV25-1 | TGTGCCAGCAGTGACTCCTACGAGGGTAGGGGCACTGAAGCTTTCTTT | CASSDSYEGRGTEAFF
NA | TRBJ2-3 | TRBD2 | 15 | TRBV20-1 | TGCAGTGCTAGAGATGCGCGGGGGGGCACAGATACGCAGTATTTT | CSARDARGGTDTQYF
NA | TRBJ1-5 | TRBD1 | 15 | TRBV20-1 | TGCAGTGCGGTATCATCGGGACAGATTAATCAGCCCCAGCATTTT | CSAVSSGQINQPQHF
NA | TRBJ2-1 | TRBD2 | 19 | TRBV20-1 | TGCAGTGCTCCTCAACTCCGGGACCTTCCCCGCTCCACCCCGGGGGGGCAGTTCTTC | CSAPQLRDLPRSTPGGQFF
NA | TRBJ2-3 | TRBD1 | 15 | TRBV6-5 | TGTGCCAGCAGCCCTTCGACAGGGAGCACAGATACGCAGTATTTT | CASSPSTGSTDTQYF
once | TRBJ1-2 | NA | 17 | TRBV20-1 | TGCAGTGCTAGAGGGCTCAGGACAGAAATTTTTAACTATGGCTACACCTTC | CSARGLRTEIFNYGYTF
NA | TRBJ1-5 | NA | 15 | TRBV20-1 | TGCAGTGCTAGAGTAGTAAAGGGGTCTTATCAGCCCCAGCATTTT | CSARVVKGSYQPQHF
once | TRBJ2-1 | NA | 17 | TRBV14 | TGTGCCAGCAGCCAAAAACACCCCAGGGCGGGATACAATGAGCAGTTCTTC | CASSQKHPRAGYNEQFF